There are many counts of the clone carrying this T cell receptor beta chain. The data belong to a study of T cells after yellow fever vaccination. Notes on the study in general: Most clones from primary vaccination resurfaced after the booster (about 96% CD4, more than 75% CD8). The secondary response was weaker, and its peak arrived faster, on day 5 versus 15.

It was through 5'RACE template switching that TCR cDNA was made, with a universal primer site and UMIs added. One entry per CDR3 protein results from TCRdb running MiXCR on the 5' RACE reads. The table lists tens of thousands of distinct CDR3 sequences, less than 15% of them singletons. The V gene's germline CDR1 is SGHRS and CDR2 YFSETQ. This CDR3 has 13 residues. Trimming cost V 4 bases and J 9 bases, with 14 bases left between them. V and J are TRBV5-1 and TRBJ2-1; D remains ambiguous. The receptor's source is a man younger than 35 who received the YFV17D yellow fever vaccine. Source: CD8+ T cells not binding an NS4B(214-222) dextramer, sorted from PBMCs, taken about 21 days after the first yellow fever vaccination. The CDR3 spells CASSPDSTPEQFF. CDR3 DNA: TGCGCCAGCAGCCCTGACTCCACGCCTGAGCAGTTCTTC.